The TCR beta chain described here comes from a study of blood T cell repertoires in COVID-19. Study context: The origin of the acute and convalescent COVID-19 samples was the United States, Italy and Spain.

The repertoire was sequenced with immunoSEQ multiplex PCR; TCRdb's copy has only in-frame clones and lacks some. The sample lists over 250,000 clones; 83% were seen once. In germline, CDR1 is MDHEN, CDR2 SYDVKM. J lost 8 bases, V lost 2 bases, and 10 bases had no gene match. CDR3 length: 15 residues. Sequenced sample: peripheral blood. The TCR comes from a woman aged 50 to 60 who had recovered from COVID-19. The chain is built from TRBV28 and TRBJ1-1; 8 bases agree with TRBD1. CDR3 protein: CASSLGRQGWREAFF. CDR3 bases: TGTGCCAGCAGTTTAGGAAGACAGGGGTGGAGGGAAGCTTTCTTT.